What follows is one TCR beta chain and its context. Its antigen is still unknown. The entry originates in a study of T cell responses to AZD1222 COVID-19 vaccine. Assay: immunoSEQ multiplex PCR; the TCRdb copy retains only in-frame clones and omits some. The sample contains about 150,000 clones, 90% to 95% of which appear only once. The CDR3 loop spans 15 amino acids. Germline CDR1 is SNHLY and CDR2 is FYNNEI. J was trimmed by 6 bases and V by 3 bases; bases with no gene match: 6. Study-wide results and caveats: Clonal diversity was possibly underestimated; the donors were predominantly white British and more often female.

Both about-4-week and about-12-week second-dose recipients were combined. Sequenced material: peripheral blood, taken 28 days after the second AZD1222 dose. This receptor was obtained from an adult who received the AZD1222 COVID-19 vaccine. This sequence joins TRBV2 and TRBJ1-5, with 9 bases matching TRBD1. The CDR3 sequence is CASSDTGGTGQPQHF. The CDR3 DNA sequence: TGTGCCAGCAGTGATACAGGGGGCACCGGTCAGCCCCAGCATTTT.